Listed here are 20 T cell receptor beta chains from one sample, sequenced in a study of cytomegalovirus exposure and HLA in healthy donors. Researchers ran the PCR with 60 Vbeta and 13 Jbeta primers. The protocol was immunoSEQ multiplex PCR, while the TCRdb copy is restricted to in-frame clones and leaves out a portion. The data show about 67,000 clones, roughly 65% seen once. Material: PBMCs. The receptors were sampled from a young woman in good health and CMV-seronegative.

The rearrangement uses TRBV28 and TRBJ1-2, with 10 bases fitting TRBD1. Germline CDR1 reads MDHEN; CDR2 reads SYDVKM. Trimming cost V 7 bases and J 1 base; bases outside gene matches: 12. The CDR3 extends over 17 amino acids. CDR3 nucleotides: TGTGCCAGCAACCTGGAGGGACAGGGGACCGTTAACTATGGCTACACCTTC. Residues: CASNLEGQGTVNYGYTF.

As regards this clone: One junction end disagrees with the germline gene, perhaps due to a read error. The gene calls are TRBV7-8 and TRBJ2-5; TRBD2 aligns across 10 bases. The end of the DNA fits TRBJ2-7 better, so the J call may be wrong. Germline V gene data show CDR1 as SGHVS and CDR2 as FQNEAQ. CDR3 length: 15 amino acids. This CDR3 is CASSLIGLAGDEQYF. The CDR3 bases are TGTGCCAGTAGCTTAATCGGGCTAGCGGGGGACGAGCAGTACTTC.

The chain links TRBV2 to TRBJ1-2; TRBD1 matches at 10 bases. The germline CDR1 and CDR2 sequences are SNHLY and FYNNEI. The CDR3 has 17 amino acids. The V gene end was trimmed by 6 bases and the J gene end by 6 bases; junction bases not matched to a gene: 16. The CDR3 nucleotides read TGTGCCAGCAGGGTAGACAGGGGGCTAATATATACGGATGGCTACACCTTC. This codes for CASRVDRGLIYTDGYTF.

This sequence joins TRBV19 and TRBJ1-6, with 8 bases that match TRBD1. J was trimmed by 0 bases and V by 8 bases; bases with no gene match: 3. Germline assignment: CDR1 LNHDA and CDR2 SQIVND (reference sequence). There are 15 residues in the CDR3. CDR3 in DNA: TGTGCCAGTGGGACAGGAATCTCCTATAATTCACCCCTCCACTTT. Its protein product is CASGTGISYNSPLHF.

The rearrangement joins TRBV2 to TRBJ1-4; D gene ambiguous. Trimming left V 8 bases short and J 0 bases short, with 22 bases between. The CDR3 totals 18 residues. Germline V CDR1 and CDR2: SNHLY, FYNNEI. CDR3 sequence: CASSRGYGRRSTNEKLFF. The CDR3 nucleotides read TGTGCCAGCTCCCGAGGGTACGGCAGGAGATCAACTAATGAAAAACTGTTTTTT.

The chain links TRBV19 to TRBJ2-1, with TRBD2 matching 7 bases. With V trimmed by 7 bases and J by 4 bases, 13 bases remained unmatched. This CDR3 contains 16 residues. CDR1 LNHDA and CDR2 SQIVND come from the germline V gene (reference sequence). CDR3 in amino acids: CASTNNGLEGYNEQFF. DNA of the CDR3: TGTGCCAGTACTAACAACGGACTAGAGGGTTACAATGAGCAGTTCTTC.

This chain joins TRBV7-9 and TRBJ1-1, with D tentatively TRBD1 (5 bases). The CDR3 length is 12 residues. Germline CDR1 reads SEHNR; CDR2 reads FQNEAQ (reference sequence). The V gene lost 6 bases and the J gene lost 4 bases, with 9 bases spanning the gap. The CDR3 is CASRGPVTEAFF. For the CDR3, the DNA is TGTGCCAGCAGGGGGCCGGTCACTGAAGCTTTCTTT.

This chain links TRBV19 with TRBJ2-5; D is unclear. The J call may be mistaken, given a closer DNA end match to TRBJ2-7. This CDR3 is built from 14 residues. Per the germline V gene, CDR1 is LNHDA and CDR2 is SQIVND (reference sequence). Here the CDR3 reads CASSITYTVYEQYF. The CDR3 coding sequence is TGTGCCAGTAGTATAACATATACAGTCTACGAGCAGTACTTC.

The V gene is TRBV18, the J gene TRBJ2-3; 12 bases align to TRBD2. There are 15 residues in the CDR3. The ends lost 6 bases at V and 4 bases at J; junction bases unmatched: 5. CDR1 is KGHSH and CDR2 is LQKENI in the germline V gene. CDR3 loop: CASSGLAGRADTQYF. The CDR3, as DNA: TGTGCCAGCTCCGGACTAGCGGGGAGAGCAGATACGCAGTATTTT.

J is TRBJ2-1 and V is TRBV10-3; possible D gene TRBD2, 6 bases. V was clipped by 10 bases and J by 2 bases, with 9 bases between them. Germline assignment: CDR1 ENHRY and CDR2 SYGVKD. The CDR3 has 12 residues. CDR3 loop: CATGLTYNEQFF. For the CDR3, the DNA is TGTGCCACGGGACTGACCTACAATGAGCAGTTCTTC.

CDR3 DNA sequence: TGCGCCAGCAGCCAAGACTTCCTAAAAGAGACCCAGTACTTC. This encodes CASSQDFLKETQYF. The chain recombines TRBV4-1 with TRBJ2-5; D uncertain. The CDR3 runs 14 residues. The V end was cut by 0 bases, the J end by 3 bases, with 8 bases between. The germline gives CDR1 MGHRA, CDR2 YSYEKL.

This clone was detected a few times. This chain connects TRBV4-1 to TRBJ2-3, with D possibly TRBD2 on 5 matching bases. This CDR3 contains 14 residues. V was pared by 4 bases and J by 4 bases, with 12 bases between. Per the germline V gene, CDR1 is MGHRA and CDR2 is YSYEKL. This CDR3 is CASSPGLLADTQYF. The CDR3 coding sequence is TGCGCCAGCAGCCCAGGATTACTAGCAGATACGCAGTATTTT.

The J gene is TRBJ2-6, the V gene TRBV11-1, with a tentative D call TRBD1 (6 bases). CDR1 and CDR2 from the germline V gene are SGHAT and FQDESV (reference sequence). CDR3 length equals 15 residues. V gave up 6 bases and J gave up 1 base, with 10 bases separating them. CDR3 nucleotides: TGTGCCAGCAGACCCAGGGGTTCTGGGGCCAACGTCCTGACTTTC. Its protein product is CASRPRGSGANVLTF.

V is TRBV9 and J is TRBJ1-3; TRBD1 might be the D (6 bases). From germline, CDR1 is SGDLS and CDR2 YYNGEE. Deletions cut 3 bases from V and 4 bases from J, with 11 bases between. This CDR3 contains 14 residues. For the CDR3, the DNA is TGTGCCAGCAGCGCCCCAGGGGCCGGAAACACCATATATTTT. It translates to CASSAPGAGNTIYF.

The V and J genes are TRBV5-1 and TRBJ1-4; 7 bases match TRBD1. The CDR3 runs to 15 residues. Trimming cost V 3 bases and J 8 bases; bases outside gene matches: 10. Germline V gene lookup returns CDR1 SGHRS and CDR2 YFSETQ. CDR3 protein: CASSSRTGSQEKLFF. The CDR3 nucleotides read TGCGCCAGCAGCTCCCGGACAGGATCGCAAGAAAAACTGTTTTTT.

V gene TRBV7-2 combines with J gene TRBJ2-7, with a possible D match to TRBD2 (5 bases). Germline lookup yields CDR1 SGHTA and CDR2 FQGNSA. Trimming shortened V by 3 bases and J by 3 bases, and 9 bases separated the two germline ends. This CDR3 has 13 amino acids. The CDR3: CASSLRGNYEQYF. As DNA, the CDR3 is TGTGCCAGCAGCTTGAGAGGGAACTACGAGCAGTACTTC.

The J gene is TRBJ2-1, the V gene TRBV18; 11 bases agree with TRBD1. Trimming took 2 bases from V and 6 from J; bases not matched to a gene: 6. The V gene's germline CDR1 is KGHSH and CDR2 LQKENI. This CDR3 contains 16 residues. The CDR3 spells CASSPLLGTGGNEQFF. Written as DNA, the CDR3 is TGTGCCAGCTCACCATTATTGGGGACAGGGGGCAATGAGCAGTTCTTC. Drawing the rest from reference TRBV18 and TRBJ2-1, the complete variable domain is NAGVMQNPRHLVRRRGQEARLRCSPMKGHSHVYWYRQLPEEGLKFMVYLQKENIIDESGMPKERFSAEFPKEGPSILRIQQVVRGDSAAYFCASSPLLGTGGNEQFFGPGTRLTVL.

The chain has TRBV5-5 and TRBJ2-5, with a possible D match to TRBD2 (5 bases). This CDR3 is 14 amino acids long. Germline-derived CDR1 and CDR2 are SGHKS and YYEKEE (reference sequence). Trimming took off 1 base at V and 2 bases at J, with 9 bases between the two ends. CDR3 bases: TGTGCCAGCAGCTTGCGAACGGGACAAGAGACCCAGTACTTC. This gives the protein CASSLRTGQETQYF.

V is TRBV2 and J is TRBJ2-1; 11 nucleotides match TRBD2. This CDR3 comprises 15 residues. With 5 bases clipped from V and 4 bases from J, the junction kept 4 bases outside the gene matches. Germline V gives CDR1 SNHLY, CDR2 FYNNEI. CDR3 in DNA: TGTGCCAGCAGTTCTAGCGGGGGGAGTTACAATGAGCAGTTCTTC. Translated, it gives CASSSSGGSYNEQFF.

This clone was counted between two and nine times. The sample has other DNA sequences that encode this CDR3 too. This chain uses TRBV27 with TRBJ1-1; D may be TRBD1 (6 bases). The CDR3 covers 13 residues. The V gene lost 6 bases and the J gene lost 5 bases, with 13 bases spanning the gap. The V gene's germline CDR1 is MNHEY and CDR2 SMNVEV (reference sequence). Written as DNA, the CDR3 is TGTGCCAGCAGCCTGGGAGGGGGGACTGAAGCTTTCTTT. It encodes CASSLGGGTEAFF.